These 24 T cell receptor beta chains share one sample of origin, sequenced in a study of blood T cell repertoires in COVID-19. Only in-frame clones appear in the TCRdb table, and some are missing; sequencing was by immunoSEQ multiplex PCR. The data contain around 110,000 clones, almost 85% of them singletons. The sample consisted of peripheral blood. These receptors were obtained from a man aged 70-80 years with active or convalescent COVID-19.

The V gene is TRBV18, the J gene TRBJ2-7; the match to TRBD2 covers 7 bases. Trimming cost V 3 bases and J 0 bases; bases outside gene matches: 5. Germline values: CDR1 KGHSH, CDR2 LQKENI. This CDR3 comprises 15 residues. The CDR3 DNA follows: TGTGCCAGCTCACCGAACCTAGCGGCCTCCTACGAGCAGTACTTC. Its translation is CASSPNLAASYEQYF.

This chain uses TRBV9 with TRBJ1-4; TRBD1 aligns across 7 bases. The V gene's germline CDR1 is SGDLS and CDR2 YYNGEE. The trim removed 3 bases at V and 4 bases at J, leaving 3 bases unmatched. The CDR3 length is 14 residues. This CDR3 is CASSASGGNEKLFF. Written as DNA, the CDR3 is TGTGCCAGCAGCGCATCAGGGGGTAATGAAAAACTGTTTTTT.

The chain links TRBV7-2 to TRBJ2-5; 8 bases match TRBD1. The V and J ends lost 5 bases and 5 bases, in that order; junction bases with no gene match: 4. Germline CDR1 reads SGHTA; CDR2 reads FQGNSA. This CDR3 is 13 amino acids long. The CDR3 bases are TGTGCCAGCAGCCGAAACAGGGGGGAGACCCAGTACTTC. Protein: CASSRNRGETQYF.

V gene TRBV7-6 combines with J gene TRBJ1-5; D unresolved. Germline loops: CDR1 SGHVS, CDR2 FNYEAQ. Trimming took 1 base from V and 4 from J, leaving 5 bases between them. The CDR3 is made up of 13 amino acids. CDR3 in DNA: TGTGCCAGCAGCTTAGGAGCGAATCAGCCCCAGCATTTT. Translated, it gives CASSLGANQPQHF.

The chain joins TRBV2 to TRBJ1-5; TRBD1 matches 7 bases. The CDR3 spans 17 residues. Germline V CDR1 and CDR2: SNHLY, FYNNEI. Germline trimming cut 1 base from V and 6 bases from J; bases unmatched to any gene: 12. The DNA of the CDR3 is TGTGCCAGCAGTGAAGTAGGCGAGGCGACAGGGAGTCAGCCCCAGCATTTT. Translation gives CASSEVGEATGSQPQHF.

This clone showed up just once. The chain carries TRBV5-5 and TRBJ2-3; D might be TRBD1 (5 bases). Germline V gives CDR1 SGHKS, CDR2 YYEKEE (reference sequence). This CDR3 is 16 amino acids long. V dropped 0 bases and J dropped 4 bases, with 15 bases sitting between them. In DNA, the CDR3 is TGTGCCAGCAGCTTGGTGGTGGGTCAGGGTGCAGATACGCAGTATTTT. Translating gives CASSLVVGQGADTQYF.

This clone came up once. An end of the junction differs from the germline gene, which may be a read error. The chain employs TRBV7-7 and TRBJ2-5, with TRBD1 matching 9 bases. Per germline, CDR1 SSHAT and CDR2 FNYEAQ (reference sequence). This CDR3 has 15 residues. The CDR3 spells CASSLGTGHQETQYF. The CDR3 nucleotides read TGTGCTAGCAGCTTAGGGACAGGGCACCAAGAGACCCAGTACTTC.

V is TRBV7-8 and J is TRBJ1-6; 7 nucleotides match TRBD1. Germline lookup yields CDR1 SGHVS and CDR2 FQNEAQ. Germline trimming cut 1 base from V and 8 bases from J; bases unmatched to any gene: 5. The CDR3 length is 15 residues. This CDR3 is CASSLGQGVDSPLHF. The CDR3 DNA sequence: TGTGCCAGCAGCTTAGGACAGGGCGTTGATTCACCCCTCCACTTT.

The genes are TRBV19 and TRBJ1-6; no reliable D call. Germline values: CDR1 LNHDA, CDR2 SQIVND (reference sequence). The CDR3 has 18 residues. V shed 2 bases and J shed 7 bases, with 21 bases lying between them. As DNA, the CDR3 is TGTGCCAGTAGTATAATGTCGGACCGCCGGACTATAAATTCACCCCTCCACTTT. This gives the protein CASSIMSDRRTINSPLHF.

This rearrangement joins TRBV7-2 to TRBJ2-1; 7 bases are a match to TRBD2. The CDR3 has 13 amino acids. With 5 bases clipped from V and 10 bases from J, the junction kept 8 bases outside the gene matches. Germline loops: CDR1 SGHTA, CDR2 FQGNSA. The CDR3 here is CASSPGRGSEQFF. CDR3 in DNA: TGTGCCAGCAGCCCCGGGCGGGGGAGCGAGCAGTTCTTC. Filled out from reference TRBV7-2 and TRBJ2-1, the complete variable domain reads GAGVSQSPSNKVTEKGKDVELRCDPISGHTALYWYRQSLGQGLEFLIYFQGNSAPDKSGLPSDRFSAERTGGSVSTLTIQRTQQEDSAVYLCASSPGRGSEQFFGPGTRLTVL.

V and J are TRBV6-5 and TRBJ1-2; no firm D call. This CDR3 has 13 amino acids. Looked up from germline, CDR1 is MNHEY and CDR2 is SVGAGI. Trimming cost V 4 bases and J 4 bases, with 10 bases left between them. CDR3 sequence: CASSFGYGYGYTF. CDR3 DNA: TGTGCCAGCAGTTTCGGGTATGGCTATGGCTACACCTTC.

V gene TRBV9 combines with J gene TRBJ2-3; 11 positions match TRBD2. In germline, CDR1 is SGDLS, CDR2 YYNGEE. The CDR3 covers 18 residues. The V and J ends lost 4 bases and 0 bases, in that order; junction bases with no gene match: 10. CDR3 nucleotides: TGTGCCAGCAGCACCCGAGTAGCGGGAGGGACTAGCACAGATACGCAGTATTTT. Translated, it gives CASSTRVAGGTSTDTQYF.

The chain recombines TRBV7-2 with TRBJ2-5, with TRBD2 as a possible D gene (5 bases). The CDR3 loop spans 13 amino acids. Germline CDR1 and CDR2: SGHTA and FQGNSA. V dropped 5 bases and J dropped 0 bases, with 7 bases sitting between them. The CDR3 region has the DNA TGTGCCAGCAGCCCGGGATACCAAGAGACCCAGTACTTC. It specifies CASSPGYQETQYF.

This chain connects TRBV5-6 to TRBJ2-1; the match to TRBD1 covers 7 bases. Germline lookup yields CDR1 SGHDT and CDR2 YYEEEE. Germline trimming cut 4 bases from V and 3 bases from J; bases unmatched to any gene: 7. This CDR3 has 15 amino acids. CDR3 in amino acids: CASSAGRTGYNEQFF. DNA of the CDR3: TGTGCCAGCAGCGCCGGACGGACAGGCTACAATGAGCAGTTCTTC.

This sequence joins TRBV5-1 and TRBJ1-2; D uncertain. The germline CDR1 and CDR2 sequences are SGHRS and YFSETQ. The V and J ends lost 4 bases and 2 bases respectively, with 12 bases between them. There are 14 residues in the CDR3. This chain's CDR3 is CASSPTAANYGYTF. The CDR3 coding sequence is TGCGCCAGCAGCCCTACGGCAGCGAACTATGGCTACACCTTC. Complete variable domain (other parts from reference TRBV5-1 and TRBJ1-2): KAGVTQTPRYLIKTRGQQVTLSCSPISGHRSVSWYQQTPGQGLQFLFEYFSETQRNKGNFPGRFSGRQFSNSRSEMNVSTLELGDSALYLCASSPTAANYGYTFGSGTRLTVV.

The genes are TRBV5-6 and TRBJ1-2, with 8 bases fitting TRBD1. The CDR3 totals 14 residues. The germline V gene has CDR1 SGHDT and CDR2 YYEEEE. Trimming at V came to 0 bases and at J to 4 bases, leaving 2 bases not matched to a gene. The CDR3 sequence: CASSLGTGGYGYTF. In DNA, the CDR3 is TGTGCCAGCAGCTTGGGTACAGGGGGCTATGGCTACACCTTC.

The chain couples TRBV19 to TRBJ1-5; tentatively, D is TRBD1 (5 bases). V lost 4 bases and J 0 bases, leaving 10 bases between the germline ends. Germline V lookup: CDR1 LNHDA, CDR2 SQIVND (reference sequence). The CDR3 runs 15 residues. The CDR3 here is CASSNQGYSNQPQHF. The CDR3 DNA reads TGTGCCAGTAGTAATCAGGGCTATAGCAATCAGCCCCAGCATTTT.

This chain links TRBV2 with TRBJ2-3; tentatively, D is TRBD2 (6 bases). Germline CDR1 and CDR2: SNHLY and FYNNEI. The length of the CDR3 is 14 residues. Trimming left V 8 bases short and J 0 bases short, with 12 bases between. CDR3 coding DNA: TGTGCCAGCCGGGACTCTCCGAGCACAGATACGCAGTATTTT. Translation: CASRDSPSTDTQYF.

The rearrangement uses TRBV11-2 and TRBJ1-2, with D perhaps matching TRBD1 (6 bases). V was cut by 3 bases and J by 3 bases, with 11 bases left in between. This CDR3 spans 14 amino acids. Germline-derived CDR1 and CDR2 are SGHAT and FQNNGV. CDR3 sequence (DNA): TGTGCCAGCAGCTTGGACAGTTTTTACTATGGCTACACCTTC. Translation gives CASSLDSFYYGYTF.

This chain joins TRBV7-8 and TRBJ1-6, with TRBD1 matching over 11 bases. The CDR3 loop spans 16 amino acids. CDR1 and CDR2 from the germline V gene are SGHVS and FQNEAQ. V shed 3 bases, J shed 9 bases, and the junction held 7 bases outside the gene matches. The CDR3 here is CASSFPGQGVASPLHF. DNA for the CDR3: TGTGCCAGCAGCTTCCCGGGACAGGGGGTGGCTTCACCCCTCCACTTT.

V is TRBV7-2 and J is TRBJ1-4, with no clear D. CDR1 SGHTA and CDR2 FQGNSA come from the germline V gene. V dropped 5 bases and J dropped 10 bases, with 17 bases sitting between them. This CDR3 is built from 14 residues. The CDR3 loop reads CASSNSRASLKLFF. The CDR3 bases are TGTGCCAGCAGCAACAGCCGCGCCTCATTAAAACTGTTTTTT.

This clone was recorded only once. The chain has TRBV27 and TRBJ2-6; no clear D. The CDR3 runs 14 residues. The V end was cut by 6 bases, the J end by 1 base, with 7 bases between. In germline, CDR1 is MNHEY, CDR2 SMNVEV (reference sequence). The CDR3 is CASRPTSGANVLTF. The CDR3, as DNA: TGTGCCAGCAGGCCGACATCTGGGGCCAACGTCCTGACTTTC. The entire variable domain, with the rest obtained from reference TRBV27 and TRBJ2-6, is as follows: EAQVTQNPRYLITVTGKKLTVTCSQNMNHEYMSWYRQDPGLGLRQIYYSMNVEVTDKGDVPEGYKVSRKEKRNFPLILESPSPNQTSLYFCASRPTSGANVLTFGAGSRLTVL.

A single count supports this clone. The CDR3 protein is CASSNRGQSNEKLFF. CDR3 in DNA: TGTGCCAGCAGCAATCGGGGACAGAGTAATGAAAAACTGTTTTTT. This chain connects TRBV2 to TRBJ1-4; TRBD1 aligns across 7 bases. Germline loops: CDR1 SNHLY, CDR2 FYNNEI. The CDR3 extends over 15 amino acids. Germline trimming cut 6 bases from V and 4 bases from J; bases unmatched to any gene: 8.

CDR3 DNA: TGTGCCAGCATGAGGCAGGGGGGTCTTGAGACCCAGTACTTC. Its translation: CASMRQGGLETQYF. The gene calls are TRBV2 and TRBJ2-5, with D tentatively TRBD1 (7 bases). V was trimmed by 7 bases and J by 5 bases, leaving 17 bases between them. CDR1 and CDR2 from the germline V gene are SNHLY and FYNNEI. CDR3 length: 14 amino acids.